These 6 T cell receptor beta chains were all obtained from the same sample, sequenced in a study of blood T cell repertoires in COVID-19. Assay used: immunoSEQ multiplex PCR; TCRdb lists only in-frame clones, some missing. This table has roughly 170,000 clones, over 70% appearing once. The sample consisted of PBMCs or T cells enriched from blood (not recorded which). The receptors shown here come from a woman between 45 and 65 years old in a cohort exposed to, infected with or recovered from COVID-19 (not recorded which).

This sequence joins TRBV7-2 and TRBJ2-3; 8 bases fit TRBD1. Germline trimming cut 1 base from V and 1 base from J; bases unmatched to any gene: 7. CDR3 length: 17 residues. The V gene's germline CDR1 is SGHTA and CDR2 FQGNSA. CDR3 protein: CASSLVQGARGTDTQYF. The CDR3 coding sequence is TGTGCCAGCAGCTTAGTGCAGGGGGCGCGCGGCACAGATACGCAGTATTTT.

The V and J genes are TRBV28 and TRBJ2-5, with 8 positions matching TRBD1. The CDR3 runs to 12 residues. In germline, CDR1 is MDHEN, CDR2 SYDVKM. CDR3: CTTGGFQETQYF. The CDR3 region has the DNA TGTACCACAGGGGGATTCCAAGAGACCCAGTACTTC.

The chain couples TRBV9 to TRBJ2-2, with 7 bases identical to TRBD2. V was clipped by 0 bases and J by 4 bases; unmatched bases: 3. Germline-derived CDR1 and CDR2 are SGDLS and YYNGEE. The CDR3 loop spans 15 amino acids. The DNA of the CDR3 is TGTGCCAGCAGCGTAGGTGCTAGCGGCACCGGGGAGCTGTTTTTT. This gives the protein CASSVGASGTGELFF. The full variable domain, with the rest looked up from reference TRBV9 and TRBJ2-2, is DSGVTQTPKHLITATGQRVTLRCSPRSGDLSVYWYQQSLDQGLQFLIQYYNGEERAKGNILERFSAQQFPDLHSELNLSSLELGDSALYFCASSVGASGTGELFFGEGSRLTVL.

This chain connects TRBV7-2 to TRBJ2-7, with 8 bases matching TRBD2. After removal of 5 bases from V and 1 base from J, the junction contained 10 bases not matched to a gene. There are 16 residues in the CDR3. Germline CDR1 SGHTA, CDR2 FQGNSA. The CDR3, as DNA: TGTGCCAGCAGCCCGCGGAGCGGGAGTGGGTCCTACGAGCAGTACTTC. It is translated as CASSPRSGSGSYEQYF.

The CDR3 loop reads CASSQALPRLAQETQYF. CDR3 bases: TGCGCCAGCAGCCAAGCCCTCCCCCGACTAGCTCAAGAGACCCAGTACTTC. The chain employs TRBV4-1 and TRBJ2-5; 7 positions agree with TRBD2. The CDR3 has 17 amino acids. Germline lookup yields CDR1 MGHRA and CDR2 YSYEKL. V lost 1 base and J lost 2; bases outside the gene matches: 10.

The chain has TRBV7-3 and TRBJ1-5, with 7 bases identical to TRBD1. From germline, CDR1 is SGHTA and CDR2 FQGTGA. The CDR3 loop spans 14 amino acids. V was pared by 5 bases and J by 7 bases, with 8 bases of the junction left unmatched. The chain's CDR3 is CASSPTGFRQPQHF. As DNA, the CDR3 is TGTGCCAGCAGCCCGACAGGGTTTCGACAGCCCCAGCATTTT.